This record covers a single T cell receptor beta chain. Method: immunoSEQ multiplex PCR; TCRdb's copy keeps in-frame clones and lacks some. Found here are fewer than 350,000 clones, approximately 85% of them singletons; the top ten hold roughly 2.2%. The data stem from a study of blood T cell repertoires in COVID-19. The germline V and J ends were trimmed by 6 bases and 7 bases, with 9 bases remaining between them. The CDR3 length is 11 residues. The clonotype originates from a man younger than 40 who had recovered from COVID-19. Sequencing was performed on PBMCs or T cells enriched from blood (not recorded which). The chain links TRBV12-3 or TRBV12-4 to TRBJ2-5; no clear D gene. In nucleotides, the CDR3 is TGTGCCAGCAGCCACGCCGGGACCCAGTACTTC. Its translation is CASSHAGTQYF.